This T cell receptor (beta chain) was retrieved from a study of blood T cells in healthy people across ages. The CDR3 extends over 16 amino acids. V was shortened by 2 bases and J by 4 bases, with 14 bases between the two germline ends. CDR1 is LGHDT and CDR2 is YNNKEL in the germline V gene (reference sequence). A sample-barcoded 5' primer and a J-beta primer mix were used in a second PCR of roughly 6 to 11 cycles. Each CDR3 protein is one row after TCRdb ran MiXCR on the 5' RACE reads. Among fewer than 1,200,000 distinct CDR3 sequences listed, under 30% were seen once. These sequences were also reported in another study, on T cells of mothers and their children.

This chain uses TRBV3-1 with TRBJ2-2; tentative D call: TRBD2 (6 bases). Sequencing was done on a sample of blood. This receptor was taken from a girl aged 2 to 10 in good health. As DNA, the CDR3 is TGTGCCAGCAGCCAAAGACTAGGCGTAAGCACCGGGGAGCTGTTTTTT. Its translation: CASSQRLGVSTGELFF.